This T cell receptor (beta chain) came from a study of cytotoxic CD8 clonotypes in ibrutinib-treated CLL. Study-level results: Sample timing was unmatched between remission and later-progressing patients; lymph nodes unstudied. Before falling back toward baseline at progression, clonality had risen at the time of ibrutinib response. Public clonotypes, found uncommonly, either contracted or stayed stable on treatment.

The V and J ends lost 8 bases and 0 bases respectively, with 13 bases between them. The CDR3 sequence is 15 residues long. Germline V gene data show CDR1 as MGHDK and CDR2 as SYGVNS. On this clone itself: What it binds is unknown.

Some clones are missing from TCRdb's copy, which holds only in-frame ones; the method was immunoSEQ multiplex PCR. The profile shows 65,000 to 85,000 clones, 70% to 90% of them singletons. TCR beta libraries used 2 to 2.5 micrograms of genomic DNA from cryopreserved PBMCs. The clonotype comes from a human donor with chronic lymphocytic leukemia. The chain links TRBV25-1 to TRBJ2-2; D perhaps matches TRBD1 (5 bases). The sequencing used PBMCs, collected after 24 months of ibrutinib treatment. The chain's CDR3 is CASGPRGTNTGELFF. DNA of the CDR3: TGTGCCAGCGGACCTAGGGGCACGAACACCGGGGAGCTGTTTTTT.